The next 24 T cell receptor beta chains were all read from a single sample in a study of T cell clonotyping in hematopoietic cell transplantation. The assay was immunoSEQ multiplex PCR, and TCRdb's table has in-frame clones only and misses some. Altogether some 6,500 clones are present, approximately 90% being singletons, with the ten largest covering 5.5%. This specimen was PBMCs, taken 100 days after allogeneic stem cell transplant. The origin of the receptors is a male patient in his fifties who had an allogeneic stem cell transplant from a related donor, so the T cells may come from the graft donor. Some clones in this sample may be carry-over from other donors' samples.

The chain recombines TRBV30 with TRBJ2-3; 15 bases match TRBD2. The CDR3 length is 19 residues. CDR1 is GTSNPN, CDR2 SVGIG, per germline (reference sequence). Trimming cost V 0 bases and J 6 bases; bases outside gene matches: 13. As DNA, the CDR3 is TGTGCCTGGAGTGTTGGGGGACTAGCGGGAGGTGGATTTCGGGATACGCAGTATTTT. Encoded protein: CAWSVGGLAGGGFRDTQYF.

CDR3 DNA: TGCAGCGTTCGGACGGACGAAAATTCACCCCTCCACTTT. It is translated as CSVRTDENSPLHF. The gene calls are TRBV29-1 and TRBJ1-6; D is uncertain. The CDR3 runs 13 residues. Trimming stripped 5 bases from V and 7 bases from J, with 12 bases between. CDR1 is SQVTM and CDR2 is ANQGSEA in the germline V gene.

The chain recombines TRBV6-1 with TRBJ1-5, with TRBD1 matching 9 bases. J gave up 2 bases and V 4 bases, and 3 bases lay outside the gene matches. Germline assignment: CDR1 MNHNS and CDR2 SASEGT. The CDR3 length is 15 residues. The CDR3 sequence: CASSVRTGGNQPQHF. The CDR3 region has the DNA TGTGCCAGCAGTGTTCGGACAGGGGGCAATCAGCCCCAGCATTTT.

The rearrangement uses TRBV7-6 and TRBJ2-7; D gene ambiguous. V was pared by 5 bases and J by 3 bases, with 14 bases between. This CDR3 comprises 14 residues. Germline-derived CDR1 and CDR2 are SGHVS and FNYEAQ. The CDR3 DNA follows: TGTGCCAGCAGCCAAAAGGACGGTTTCTACGAGCAGTACTTC. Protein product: CASSQKDGFYEQYF.

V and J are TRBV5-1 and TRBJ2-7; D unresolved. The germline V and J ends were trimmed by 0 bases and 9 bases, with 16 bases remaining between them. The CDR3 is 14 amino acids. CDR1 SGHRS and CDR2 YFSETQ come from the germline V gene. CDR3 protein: CASSLVAEMERQYF. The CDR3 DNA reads TGCGCCAGCAGCTTGGTGGCGGAAATGGAAAGGCAGTACTTC.

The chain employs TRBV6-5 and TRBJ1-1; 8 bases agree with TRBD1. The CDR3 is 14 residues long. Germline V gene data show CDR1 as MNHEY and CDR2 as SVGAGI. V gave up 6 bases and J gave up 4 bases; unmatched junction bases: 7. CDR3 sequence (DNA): TGTGCCAGCAGAGCAGGGGGCGCCGGCACTGAAGCTTTCTTT. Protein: CASRAGGAGTEAFF.

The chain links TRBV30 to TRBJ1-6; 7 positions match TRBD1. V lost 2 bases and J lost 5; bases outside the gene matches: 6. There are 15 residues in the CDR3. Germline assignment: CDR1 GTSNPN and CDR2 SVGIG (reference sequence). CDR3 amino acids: CAWSSTGINNSPLHF. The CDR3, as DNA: TGTGCCTGGAGTTCGACAGGGATCAATAATTCACCCCTCCACTTT.

CDR3 DNA sequence: TGTGCCAGCAGCAACGGCCTATTGGGTGAGCAGTTCTTC. Its translation is CASSNGLLGEQFF. The rearrangement uses TRBV6-1 and TRBJ2-1; no firm D call. Between the trimmed V and J ends, which lost 6 bases and 9 bases, there was a span of 15 bases. The germline CDR1 and CDR2 sequences are MNHNS and SASEGT. The CDR3 sequence is 13 residues long.

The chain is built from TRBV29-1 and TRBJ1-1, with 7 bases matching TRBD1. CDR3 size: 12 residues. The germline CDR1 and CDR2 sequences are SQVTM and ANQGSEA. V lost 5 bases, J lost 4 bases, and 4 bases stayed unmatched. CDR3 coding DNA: TGCAGCGTTTTGACAGGGATCACTGAAGCTTTCTTT. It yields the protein CSVLTGITEAFF.

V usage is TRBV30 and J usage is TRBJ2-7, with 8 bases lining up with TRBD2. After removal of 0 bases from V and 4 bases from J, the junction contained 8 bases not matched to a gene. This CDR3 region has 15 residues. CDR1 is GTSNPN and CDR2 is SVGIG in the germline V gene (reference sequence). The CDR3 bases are TGTGCCTGGAGTGTACGGGGGGGCAGCCGGTACGAGCAGTACTTC. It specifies CAWSVRGGSRYEQYF.

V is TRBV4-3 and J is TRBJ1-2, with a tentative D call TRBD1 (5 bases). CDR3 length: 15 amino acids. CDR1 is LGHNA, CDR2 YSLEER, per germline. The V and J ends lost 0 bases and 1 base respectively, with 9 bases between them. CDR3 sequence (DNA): TGCGCCAGCAGCCAAGATCTAGGGGTTAACTATGGCTACACCTTC. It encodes CASSQDLGVNYGYTF.

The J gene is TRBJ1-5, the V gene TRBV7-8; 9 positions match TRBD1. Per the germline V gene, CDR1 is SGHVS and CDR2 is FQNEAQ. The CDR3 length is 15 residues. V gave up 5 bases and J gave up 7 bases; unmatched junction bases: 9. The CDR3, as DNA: TGTGCCAGCAGCCTGGGACAGGGCCATGTCCAGCCCCAGCATTTT. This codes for CASSLGQGHVQPQHF.

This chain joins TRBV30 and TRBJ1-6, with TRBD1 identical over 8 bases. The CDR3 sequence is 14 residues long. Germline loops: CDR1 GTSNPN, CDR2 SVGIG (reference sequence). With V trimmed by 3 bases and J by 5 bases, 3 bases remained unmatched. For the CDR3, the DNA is TGTGCCTGGAGCTCGGGACAGGATAATTCACCCCTCCACTTT. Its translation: CAWSSGQDNSPLHF.

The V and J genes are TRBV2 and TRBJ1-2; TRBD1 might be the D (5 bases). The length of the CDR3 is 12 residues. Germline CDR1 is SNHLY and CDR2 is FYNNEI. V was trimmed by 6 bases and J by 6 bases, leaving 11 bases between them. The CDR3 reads CASSVQADGYTF. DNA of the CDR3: TGTGCCAGCAGCGTACAGGCGGATGGCTACACCTTC. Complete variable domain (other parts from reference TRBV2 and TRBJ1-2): EPEVTQTPSHQVTQMGQEVILRCVPISNHLYFYWYRQILGQKVEFLVSFYNNEISEKSEIFDDQFSVERPDGSNFTLKIRSTKLEDSAMYFCASSVQADGYTFGSGTRLTVV.

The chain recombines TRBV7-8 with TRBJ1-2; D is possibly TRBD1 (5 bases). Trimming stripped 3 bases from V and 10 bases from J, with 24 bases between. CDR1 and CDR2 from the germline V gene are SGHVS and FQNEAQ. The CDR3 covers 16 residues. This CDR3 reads CASSLGDGGLNNLYTF. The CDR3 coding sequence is TGTGCCAGCAGCTTGGGGGACGGAGGTCTTAATAATCTCTACACCTTC.

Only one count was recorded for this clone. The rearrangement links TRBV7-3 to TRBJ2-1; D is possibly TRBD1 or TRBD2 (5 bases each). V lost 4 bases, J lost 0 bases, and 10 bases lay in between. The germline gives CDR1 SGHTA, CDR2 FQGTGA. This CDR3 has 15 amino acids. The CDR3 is CASSSGASSYNEQFF. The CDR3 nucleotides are TGTGCCAGCAGCTCCGGGGCCAGCTCCTACAATGAGCAGTTCTTC.

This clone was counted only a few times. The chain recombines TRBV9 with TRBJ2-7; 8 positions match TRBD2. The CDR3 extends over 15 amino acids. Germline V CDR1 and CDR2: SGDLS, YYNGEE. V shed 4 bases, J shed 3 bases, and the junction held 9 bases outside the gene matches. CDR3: CASSPDSGTSYEQYF. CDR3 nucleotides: TGTGCCAGCAGCCCCGATAGCGGGACCAGCTACGAGCAGTACTTC.

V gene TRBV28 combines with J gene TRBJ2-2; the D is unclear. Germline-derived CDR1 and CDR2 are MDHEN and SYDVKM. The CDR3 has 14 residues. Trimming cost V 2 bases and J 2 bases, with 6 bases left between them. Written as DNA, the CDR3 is TGTGCCAGCAGTTTAGTGGGTAACACCGGGGAGCTGTTTTTT. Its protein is CASSLVGNTGELFF.

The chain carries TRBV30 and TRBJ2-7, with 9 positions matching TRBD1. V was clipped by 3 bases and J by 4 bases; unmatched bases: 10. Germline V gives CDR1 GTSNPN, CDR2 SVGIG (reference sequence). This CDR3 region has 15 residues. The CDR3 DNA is TGTGCCTGGAGAACCACAGGGGGCGTTAGGTACGAGCAGTACTTC. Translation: CAWRTTGGVRYEQYF.

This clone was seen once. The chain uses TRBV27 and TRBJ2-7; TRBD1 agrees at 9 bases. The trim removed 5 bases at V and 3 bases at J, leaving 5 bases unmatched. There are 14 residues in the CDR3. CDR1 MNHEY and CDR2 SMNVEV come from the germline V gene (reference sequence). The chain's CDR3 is CASSPGTGNYEQYF. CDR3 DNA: TGTGCCAGCAGTCCCGGGACAGGGAACTACGAGCAGTACTTC.

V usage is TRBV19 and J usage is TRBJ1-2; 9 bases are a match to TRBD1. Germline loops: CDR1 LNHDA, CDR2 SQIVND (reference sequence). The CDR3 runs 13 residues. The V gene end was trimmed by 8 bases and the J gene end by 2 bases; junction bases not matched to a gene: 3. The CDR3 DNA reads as TGTGCCAGTGGGACAGGGCTCAACTATGGCTACACCTTC. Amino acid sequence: CASGTGLNYGYTF.

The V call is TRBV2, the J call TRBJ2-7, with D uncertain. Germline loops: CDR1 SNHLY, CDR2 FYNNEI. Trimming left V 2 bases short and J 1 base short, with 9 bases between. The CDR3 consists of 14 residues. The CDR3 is CASSERTSSYEQYF. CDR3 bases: TGTGCCAGCAGTGAACGAACTTCTTCCTACGAGCAGTACTTC.

The CDR3 here is CSVSGGTRVDEQYF. As DNA, the CDR3 is TGCAGCGTCTCAGGGGGCACGCGGGTTGACGAGCAGTACTTC. The chain recombines TRBV29-1 with TRBJ2-7; 8 positions agree with TRBD1. The J segment lost 5 bases and the V segment lost 6 bases, leaving 12 bases of the junction unmatched. Germline CDR1 and CDR2: SQVTM and ANQGSEA. CDR3 length: 14 residues.

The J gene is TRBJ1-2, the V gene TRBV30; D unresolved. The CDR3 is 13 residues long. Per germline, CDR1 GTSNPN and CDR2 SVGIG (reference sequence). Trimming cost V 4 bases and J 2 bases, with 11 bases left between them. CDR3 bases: TGTGCCTGGATCGCCTCCTGGAACTATGGCTACACCTTC. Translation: CAWIASWNYGYTF.